Below are 8 T cell receptor beta chains sequenced from a single sample in a study of glioma-infiltrating T cells after dendritic cell vaccination. Here immunoSEQ multiplex PCR was the method, and the copy in TCRdb shows in-frame clones only, minus some. Of around 21,000 clones listed, about four fifths are singletons. The specimen comprised blood, sampled before dendritic cell vaccination. These receptors were collected from a human donor with glioblastoma.

The rearrangement uses TRBV11-1 and TRBJ1-1; no definite D call. The V gene's germline CDR1 is SGHAT and CDR2 FQDESV (reference sequence). V shed 5 bases and J shed 0 bases, with 10 bases lying between them. The CDR3 length is 14 residues. The CDR3 is CASSVQHMNTEAFF. As DNA, the CDR3 is TGTGCCAGCAGCGTCCAACACATGAACACTGAAGCTTTCTTT.

Only one count was recorded for this clone. V usage is TRBV5-1 and J usage is TRBJ2-1; 9 bases match TRBD1. This CDR3 region has 16 residues. The junction had 8 bases not matched to a gene; V was cut back by 6 bases and J by 1 base. Germline lookup yields CDR1 SGHRS and CDR2 YFSETQ. Here the CDR3 reads CASNRLGQGSYNEQFF. The DNA for the CDR3 is TGCGCCAGCAACAGGCTCGGACAGGGGTCCTACAATGAGCAGTTCTTC.

V is TRBV19 and J is TRBJ1-5; TRBD1 matches at 9 bases. This CDR3 contains 11 residues. Germline V lookup: CDR1 LNHDA, CDR2 SQIVND (reference sequence). Trimming cost V 9 bases and J 10 bases; bases outside gene matches: 4. CDR3 in amino acids: CASEDRGPQHF. CDR3 coding DNA: TGTGCCAGCGAGGACAGGGGACCCCAGCATTTT.

The chain combines TRBV29-1 with TRBJ2-7; perhaps TRBD1 as D (6 bases). The germline CDR1 and CDR2 sequences are SQVTM and ANQGSEA. The CDR3 is 13 amino acids. The germline V and J ends were trimmed by 7 bases and 3 bases, with 16 bases remaining between them. CDR3 sequence reads: CSAKGQGSYEQYF. Here the CDR3 DNA reads TGCAGCGCAAAGGGCCAGGGGAGCTACGAGCAGTACTTC.

The chain combines TRBV6-6 with TRBJ2-7, with 8 nucleotides matching TRBD1. V lost 4 bases and J lost 3; bases outside the gene matches: 5. Looked up from germline, CDR1 is MNHNY and CDR2 is SVGAGI (reference sequence). The CDR3 consists of 14 residues. The CDR3 nucleotides are TGTGCCAGCAGTTCCTTAGGACAGGGCTACGAGCAGTACTTC. Encoded protein: CASSSLGQGYEQYF.

This chain connects TRBV30 to TRBJ1-3; 9 bases map to TRBD1. Trimming removed 8 bases from V and 4 bases from J; junction bases left unmatched: 15. In germline, CDR1 is GTSNPN, CDR2 SVGIG (reference sequence). The length of the CDR3 is 16 residues. The CDR3 coding sequence is TGTGCCCGGTCGACCCCACAGGGGGCGAGAGGAAACACCATATATTTT. It translates to CARSTPQGARGNTIYF.

The chain uses TRBV6-1 and TRBJ2-7; TRBD2 agrees at 8 bases. The CDR3 runs 15 residues. Germline V CDR1 and CDR2: MNHNS, SASEGT. Trimming took 0 bases from V and 5 from J; bases not matched to a gene: 6. CDR3: CASSEASGSSHEQYF. CDR3 nucleotide sequence: TGTGCCAGCAGTGAAGCGAGCGGGAGTAGCCACGAGCAGTACTTC.

The CDR3 region has the DNA TGTGCCAGCAGTTCGATGAAGATTACTCGTGGGCGAGGGGAGACCCAGTACTTC. It yields the protein CASSSMKITRGRGETQYF. The rearrangement uses TRBV27 and TRBJ2-5, with D perhaps TRBD2 (5 bases). The CDR3 is 18 amino acids. V lost 4 bases, J lost 5 bases, and 26 bases lay in between. CDR1 MNHEY and CDR2 SMNVEV come from the germline V gene (reference sequence).